Listed below are T cell receptor beta chains from one sample, sequenced in a study of PD-L1 blockade in urothelial cancer. Clones were read by immunoSEQ multiplex PCR, and TCRdb kept only the in-frame ones, dropping some. The repertoire holds roughly 40,000 clones, with about nine tenths as singletons. Sample: PBMCs, taken around atezolizumab (anti-PD-L1) treatment. The receptors were gathered from a woman aged 60-70 years with urothelial cancer. CDR3s include the opening cysteine and the closing phenylalanine or tryptophan. The D gene is left open where the match is weak. Size is stated for part of the rows, as once, few or many counts, or as a class when the clone is expanded.

TRBJ2-7 | medium-sized | TRBV11-2 | . | CASSLDQLYEQYF | TGTGCCAGCAGCTTAGACCAACTATACGAGCAGTACTTC
TRBJ2-5 | . | TRBV7-8 | TRBD2 | CASSRVAGQQETQYF | TGTGCCAGCAGCCGCGTAGCGGGTCAGCAAGAGACCCAGTACTTC
TRBJ2-1 | . | TRBV10-3 | . | CAISDAGGYNEQFF | TGTGCCATCAGTGACGCCGGGGGCTACAATGAGCAGTTCTTC
TRBJ2-1 | few | TRBV4-2 | . | CASSPTRGLPAGEQFF | TGTGCCAGCAGCCCAACCCGTGGGCTACCAGCGGGTGAGCAGTTCTTC
TRBJ2-5 | . | TRBV13 | TRBD1 | CASSFGTGSLEQYF | TGTGCCAGCAGTTTCGGGACAGGGTCATTGGAGCAGTACTTC
TRBJ1-3 | . | TRBV28 | . | CASTSREDTIYF | TGTGCCAGCACGTCCAGGGAGGACACCATATATTTT
TRBJ2-3 | . | TRBV7-9 | TRBD1 | CASSVGDNRGRGKDTQYF | TGTGCCAGCAGCGTAGGGGATAACAGGGGGAGAGGAAAAGATACGCAGTATTTT
TRBJ1-1 | . | TRBV11-3 | . | CASSLKLLSRQGHTEAFF | TGTGCCAGCAGCCTCAAATTGCTCAGCAGGCAGGGCCACACTGAAGCTTTCTTT
TRBJ2-7 | . | TRBV5-4 | . | CASSLGAFKGGEQYF | TGTGCCAGCAGCTTGGGGGCCTTCAAAGGGGGCGAGCAGTACTTC
TRBJ2-5 | . | TRBV9 | TRBD2 | CASSVREGLETQYF | TGTGCCAGCAGCGTACGGGAGGGGTTGGAGACCCAGTACTTC
TRBJ2-1 | . | TRBV4-1 | TRBD2 | CASSRTGGLGEGEQFF | TGCGCCAGCAGCCGGACCGGGGGACTAGGAGAGGGAGAGCAGTTCTTC
TRBJ2-1 | . | TRBV6-5 | TRBD2 | CASSYREGSEQFF | TGTGCCAGCAGTTACCGGGAGGGGAGTGAGCAGTTCTTC
TRBJ2-7 | once | TRBV6-5 | . | CASSYSMRDYEQYF | TGTGCCAGCAGTTACTCAATGCGAGACTACGAGCAGTACTTC
TRBJ2-1 | . | TRBV19 | TRBD2 | CASSISQLAGGYNEQFF | TGTGCCAGTAGTATTTCGCAACTAGCGGGAGGATACAATGAGCAGTTCTTC
TRBJ2-7 | . | TRBV6-5 | TRBD2 | CASRRTASGYEQYF | TGTGCCAGCAGGAGGACGGCTAGCGGCTACGAGCAGTACTTC
TRBJ2-5 | . | TRBV2 | . | CASSAMGGKETQYF | TGTGCCAGCAGTGCGATGGGAGGTAAAGAGACCCAGTACTTC
TRBJ2-5 | . | TRBV7-9 | TRBD2 | CASSLTLLGLGQETQYF | TGTGCCAGCAGCTTAACTCTACTGGGACTAGGTCAAGAGACCCAGTACTTC
TRBJ2-7 | . | TRBV25-1 | . | CASSENRLASEQYF | TGTGCCAGCAGTGAAAATCGGCTAGCCAGCGAGCAGTACTTC
TRBJ2-7 | . | TRBV2 | TRBD2 | CASSEQLAGKYEQYF | TGTGCCAGCAGTGAACAACTAGCGGGAAAATACGAGCAGTACTTC
TRBJ1-3 | . | TRBV27 | . | CASSLTPGSGNTIYF | TGTGCCAGCAGTCTTACCCCCGGCTCTGGAAACACCATATATTTT
TRBJ1-1 | . | TRBV6-5 | TRBD1 | CASSLTGGTEAFF | TGTGCCAGCAGCTTGACAGGGGGCACTGAAGCTTTCTTT
TRBJ2-5 | . | TRBV28 | . | CASSLKGRDWETQYF | TGTGCCAGCAGTTTAAAGGGGCGGGACTGGGAGACCCAGTACTTC
TRBJ1-1 | . | TRBV11-2 | TRBD1 | CASSLVGQASEAFF | TGTGCCAGCAGCCTAGTAGGACAGGCGTCTGAAGCTTTCTTT
TRBJ1-2 | once | TRBV28 | TRBD1 | CASSLPGTGWSSYTF | TGTGCCAGCAGTTTACCCGGGACAGGGTGGTCCAGCTACACCTTC